This T cell receptor (beta chain) appears in the sequencing data of a study of cytomegalovirus exposure and HLA in healthy donors. To note about this clone: Antigen: not known.

General study points: Later work found most CMV-associated TCR beta chains apparently HLA-restricted. The authors later found HLA-associated TCR beta chains more clonally expanded than equally common others.

Germline CDR1 SGHNT, CDR2 YYREEE (reference sequence). Trimming stripped 4 bases from V and 4 bases from J, with 18 bases between. CDR3 length equals 15 residues. Primers included in the PCR were 60 Vbeta and 13 Jbeta primers. Profiling relied on immunoSEQ multiplex PCR, and the TCRdb table lists in-frame clones only, not all of them. In the table there are roughly 120,000 clones, about 80% of which are singletons. While unrecorded immune exposures were likely, the donors were nominally healthy when sampled. The gene calls are TRBV5-4 and TRBJ2-7; D not certain. The receptor was derived from a man aged 25 to 40 in good health and CMV-seronegative. Sequenced: PBMCs. DNA of the CDR3: TGTGCCAGCAGCGGATTTAGTCTAAGCGCGTACGAGCAGTACTTC. Protein product: CASSGFSLSAYEQYF.